The clone carrying this T cell receptor (beta chain) was observed a few times. This specimen comes from a study of blood T cells in healthy people across ages. The CDR3 loop spans 13 amino acids. CDR1 and CDR2 from the germline V gene are SGDLS and YYNGEE. The V and J ends lost 3 bases and 0 bases respectively, with 6 bases between them. With a J-beta primer mix and a sample-barcoded 5' primer, a second PCR ran about 7 to 12 cycles. TCRdb re-analysed the 5' RACE reads in MiXCR, keeping a single row per CDR3 protein. The profile shows about a million distinct CDR3 sequences, 30% to 40% of them singletons.

Material for sequencing was blood. The source is a man in his late teens or twenties in good health. V and J are TRBV9 and TRBJ1-1; D is unresolved. The CDR3 nucleotides are TGTGCCAGCAGCGCCAATTTGAACACTGAAGCTTTCTTT. Residues: CASSANLNTEAFF.